These T cell receptor beta chains were read from a single sample in a study of T cell changes during pregnancy in multiple sclerosis. Assay used: immunoSEQ multiplex PCR; TCRdb lists only in-frame clones, some missing. The table lists approximately 40,000 clones, around nine tenths of them singletons. This material consisted of peripheral blood, taken in the first trimester of pregnancy. These receptor sequences come from a female donor in good health, enrolled as a control in a pregnancy study. Both conserved end residues are trimmed from each CDR3. A D gene is named only where the DNA matches it firmly.

TRBD1	TRBV10-3	TRBJ1-5	AISETGQAYQPQH
TRBD1	TRBV6-5	TRBJ1-6	ASSERDSSNSPLH